The 23 T cell receptor beta chains in this list originate from one sample, sequenced in a study of cytomegalovirus exposure and HLA in healthy donors (dated by TCRdb to about 2017). Libraries were built with the immunoSEQ multiplex PCR assay. A mixture of 60 forward primers for TCR Vbeta segments and 13 reverse primers for TCR Jbeta segments was used in the multiplex PCR. Entries here come from immuneACCESS through TCRdb and include only in-frame sequences with V and J called. Some clones fail to appear in such tables; in the studies checked, an unresolved V gene covers under half of the shortfall, and the cause of the remainder is unknown. For this sample the table gives 70,000 to 80,000 clones, of which roughly 78% were detected only once. Clones ranked in the top ten supply 1.5% to 2% of the sample. The source material was PBMCs. These receptors came from a man younger than 35 in good health and CMV-seronegative.

The chain has TRBV19 and TRBJ1-2; the D is unclear. Germline CDR1 and CDR2: LNHDA and SQIVND (reference sequence). Trimming pared 4 bases from V and 3 bases from J, leaving 18 bases between. The CDR3 totals 16 residues. The CDR3 loop is CASSNTGLPGDYGYTF. In DNA, the CDR3 is TGTGCCAGTAGTAACACCGGACTACCAGGAGACTATGGCTACACCTTC.

The CDR3 is CASSSQRGTQETQYF. DNA of the CDR3: TGTGCCAGCAGCTCGCAGCGGGGGACACAAGAGACCCAGTACTTC. This rearrangement joins TRBV11-2 to TRBJ2-5; 8 bases match TRBD2. V gave up 4 bases and J gave up 2 bases; unmatched junction bases: 6. CDR3 length equals 15 residues. The germline V gene encodes CDR1 SGHAT and CDR2 FQNNGV.

The chain uses TRBV28 and TRBJ2-7; the match to TRBD2 covers 12 bases. The V segment lost 4 bases and the J segment 3 bases; nucleotides outside the gene matches: 7. There are 16 residues in the CDR3. The germline CDR1 and CDR2 sequences are MDHEN and SYDVKM. CDR3 nucleotides: TGTGCCAGCAGTTCCCCTAGCGGGAGGGCCGTCTACGAGCAGTACTTC. It codes for CASSSPSGRAVYEQYF.

This clone has a single count. The V call is TRBV5-1, the J call TRBJ1-2; D might be TRBD1 (6 bases). Germline V CDR1 and CDR2: SGHRS, YFSETQ. The CDR3 has 15 amino acids. Trimming stripped 0 bases from V and 7 bases from J, with 16 bases between. In nucleotides, the CDR3 is TGCGCCAGCAGCTTGGATCCAGGGAGGGGGAGTGGCTACACCTTC. It translates to CASSLDPGRGSGYTF.

This chain links TRBV11-3 with TRBJ2-1; TRBD2 matches 10 bases. CDR3 length: 17 amino acids. CDR1 SGHNT and CDR2 YENEEA come from the germline V gene. Trimming cost V 2 bases and J 0 bases; bases outside gene matches: 4. CDR3 nucleotide sequence: TGTGCCAGCAGCTTATCATCTAGCGGGAGCTCCTACAATGAGCAGTTCTTC. Amino acids: CASSLSSSGSSYNEQFF.

CDR3 sequence reads: CASSQELGRGIINEQFF. DNA of the CDR3: TGCGCCAGCAGCCAAGAACTTGGCAGGGGAATAATCAATGAGCAGTTCTTC. The V gene is TRBV4-3, the J gene TRBJ2-1; perhaps TRBD1 as D (6 bases). The CDR3 extends over 17 amino acids. Germline CDR1 and CDR2: LGHNA and YSLEER. Trimming took 0 bases from V and 6 from J, leaving 18 bases between them.

The chain recombines TRBV19 with TRBJ1-5; possible D gene TRBD1, 6 bases. Trimming cost V 3 bases and J 1 base, with 13 bases left between them. Per germline, CDR1 LNHDA and CDR2 SQIVND (reference sequence). The CDR3 is made up of 16 amino acids. DNA for the CDR3: TGTGCCAGTAGTATCAACAGGGAAGGGAGCAATCAGCCCCAGCATTTT. This gives the protein CASSINREGSNQPQHF.

The CDR3: CASSSGTSGGEETQYF. As DNA, the CDR3 is TGTGCCAGCAGCTCAGGGACTAGCGGGGGAGAAGAGACCCAGTACTTC. This chain links TRBV11-3 with TRBJ2-5; 14 positions match TRBD2. Germline CDR1 and CDR2: SGHNT and YENEEA. The V and J ends lost 4 bases and 3 bases, in that order; junction bases with no gene match: 4. This CDR3 contains 16 residues.

As concerns this clone: The same CDR3 can be traced to other DNA sequences in this sample. The V call is TRBV27, the J call TRBJ2-7, with 8 bases fitting TRBD1. This CDR3 is 14 amino acids long. Trimming took 5 bases from V and 0 from J; bases not matched to a gene: 3. The germline CDR1 and CDR2 sequences are MNHEY and SMNVEV (reference sequence). The CDR3 here is CASSRTGSSYEQYF. The CDR3 DNA follows: TGTGCCAGCAGTAGGACAGGGAGCTCCTACGAGCAGTACTTC.

This chain links TRBV11-2 with TRBJ1-4; D remains unclear. The CDR3 has 15 amino acids. Germline-derived CDR1 and CDR2 are SGHAT and FQNNGV. The ends were cut back, 5 bases at V and 7 bases at J, with 17 bases in the middle. The CDR3 here is CASSPQRATSEKLFF. For the CDR3, the DNA is TGTGCCAGCAGCCCCCAGAGGGCAACATCTGAAAAACTGTTTTTT.

This sequence joins TRBV10-3 and TRBJ1-1, with TRBD1 as a possible D gene (6 bases). From germline, CDR1 is ENHRY and CDR2 SYGVKD. CDR3 length: 14 residues. The germline V and J ends were trimmed by 10 bases and 1 base, with 16 bases remaining between them. Here the CDR3 reads CATGKTGPNTEAFF. CDR3 in DNA: TGTGCCACTGGAAAGACAGGACCGAACACTGAAGCTTTCTTT.

This chain connects TRBV4-1 to TRBJ2-2; D remains ambiguous. The CDR3 consists of 16 residues. Germline assignment: CDR1 MGHRA and CDR2 YSYEKL. Trimming left V 1 base short and J 1 base short, with 10 bases between. The chain's CDR3 is CASSQVKILNTGELFF. In DNA form, the CDR3 reads TGCGCCAGCAGCCAAGTTAAAATCTTGAACACCGGGGAGCTGTTTTTT.

The chain recombines TRBV6-1 with TRBJ2-5, with 8 bases aligning to TRBD1. CDR3 length: 13 amino acids. V was clipped by 6 bases and J by 5 bases; unmatched bases: 5. CDR1 and CDR2 (germline): MNHNS, SASEGT. This CDR3 reads CASRKTGGETQYF. The CDR3 bases are TGTGCCAGCAGGAAAACAGGGGGGGAGACCCAGTACTTC.

This chain uses TRBV5-8 with TRBJ1-1; the D is unclear. This CDR3 region has 12 residues. The germline gives CDR1 SGHTS, CDR2 YDEGEE. V gave up 4 bases and J gave up 11 bases, with 15 bases separating them. The CDR3 is CASSLPSIRAFF. The DNA for the CDR3 is TGTGCCAGCAGCCTGCCCTCCATTCGGGCTTTCTTT.

The J gene is TRBJ1-5, the V gene TRBV5-5; a weak D match, TRBD1 (5 bases). The CDR3 is 15 amino acids. V was cut by 0 bases and J by 0 bases, with 7 bases left in between. Germline V gene data show CDR1 as SGHKS and CDR2 as YYEKEE (reference sequence). CDR3 nucleotide sequence: TGTGCCAGCAGCTTGGCAGACAGTAGCAATCAGCCCCAGCATTTT. It encodes CASSLADSSNQPQHF.

CDR3 sequence reads: CATTTGDREETQYF. CDR3 in DNA: TGTGCCACCACCACCGGGGACAGGGAAGAGACCCAGTACTTC. The chain couples TRBV10-3 to TRBJ2-5; 9 nucleotides line up with TRBD1. Germline V gene data show CDR1 as ENHRY and CDR2 as SYGVKD. The J segment lost 3 bases and the V segment lost 10 bases, leaving 9 bases of the junction unmatched. The CDR3 totals 14 residues.

This sequence joins TRBV28 and TRBJ1-1, with TRBD1 as a possible D gene (5 bases). Germline V gene sequence: CDR1 MDHEN, CDR2 SYDVKM. V lost 7 bases and J lost 1, with 13 bases in between. The CDR3 spans 14 residues. CDR3 DNA sequence: TGTGCCAGCACCTTCCTCAGGGAGAACACTGAAGCTTTCTTT. Translating it yields CASTFLRENTEAFF.

V gene TRBV28 combines with J gene TRBJ1-2; tentative D call: TRBD1 (5 bases). The ends were cut back, 3 bases at V and 8 bases at J, with 28 bases in the middle. Germline-derived CDR1 and CDR2 are MDHEN and SYDVKM. The CDR3 consists of 18 residues. DNA for the CDR3: TGTGCCAGCAGTTTCCTGGGGCGTTCCCCGCTCTTCAAGTCGGGCTACACCTTC. Its protein is CASSFLGRSPLFKSGYTF.

V and J are TRBV23-1 and TRBJ1-4; possibly TRBD1 for D (5 bases). TRBV23-1 is identified as an open reading frame with a role that is uncertain. This CDR3 is built from 14 residues. V lost 2 bases, J lost 8 bases, and 12 bases lay in between. The CDR3 region has the DNA TGCGCCAGCAGTCAACGCAGGGCCGGGGAAAAACTGTTTTTT. It yields the protein CASSQRRAGEKLFF.

This clone was counted once. V and J are TRBV30 and TRBJ2-1; D might be TRBD1 (6 bases). V gave up 4 bases and J gave up 3 bases, with 10 bases separating them. Germline V lookup: CDR1 GTSNPN, CDR2 SVGIG (reference sequence). CDR3 size: 13 residues. CDR3 bases: TGTGCCTGGAATGACAGGAACTACAATGAGCAGTTCTTC. Translation gives CAWNDRNYNEQFF.

The chain is built from TRBV12-1 and TRBJ1-6; the table calls TRBD1, which could not be checked here. TRBV12-1 is a recognized pseudogene. The CDR3 spans 17 residues. The CDR3: CASSSPLPGQKNSPLHF. Written as DNA, the CDR3 is TGTGCCAGCAGCTCCCCCCTGCCGGGACAGAAAAATTCACCCCTCCACTTT.

This clone has a single count. The J gene is TRBJ1-3, the V gene TRBV7-9; the match to TRBD1 covers 10 bases. The CDR3 has 15 residues. J lost 4 bases, V lost 5 bases, and 5 bases had no gene match. Germline CDR1 reads SEHNR; CDR2 reads FQNEAQ (reference sequence). The CDR3 reads CASSAPGQGGNTIYF. The CDR3 DNA is TGTGCCAGCAGCGCACCGGGACAGGGGGGAAACACCATATATTTT.

This clone came up once. The rearrangement joins TRBV11-2 to TRBJ1-1; TRBD1 might be the D (5 bases). The CDR3 runs to 18 residues. V was trimmed by 6 bases and J by 1 base, leaving 24 bases between them. Germline CDR1 SGHAT, CDR2 FQNNGV. The CDR3 region has the DNA TGTGCCAGCAGGGATCCTTCGGGGGGAGGATGGTGGAACACTGAAGCTTTCTTT. Protein product: CASRDPSGGGWWNTEAFF.